This is a list of T cell receptor beta chains from one sample in a study of CD8+ T cells in alopecia areata. Clones were read by immunoSEQ multiplex PCR, and TCRdb kept only the in-frame ones, dropping some. Of some 190,000 clones listed, about 47% are singletons. This specimen was CD8+ T cells sorted from blood, taken between weeks 51 and 52, from a patient treated with tofacitinib. These receptors originate from a human donor with alopecia areata. Both conserved end residues are part of each CDR3. D genes are given only for firm matches. Expanded clones get a size class; other rows say once, few or many, or leave the size out.

v_call	clone_size	d_call	j_call	cdr3_aa
TRBV28	NA	TRBD2	TRBJ2-7	CASDLAGGRSSYEQYF
TRBV6-1	NA	NA	TRBJ2-2	CASRVSSPGELFF
TRBV4-2	NA	NA	TRBJ2-7	CASSQHMVYEQYF
TRBV14	NA	NA	TRBJ1-1	CASSLQENTEAFF
TRBV13	few	TRBD1	TRBJ2-7	CASSRGTGFYEQYF
TRBV5-1	NA	NA	TRBJ2-1	CASSLADEQFF
TRBV4-2	few	NA	TRBJ2-7	CASSQDHGSSYEQYF
TRBV6-5	NA	TRBD2	TRBJ2-2	CASSYLAGNTGELFF
TRBV11-2	NA	NA	TRBJ2-5	CASGQETQYF
TRBV5-1	NA	NA	TRBJ2-1	CASSVWTSDYNEQFF
TRBV6-6	NA	NA	TRBJ1-5	CASSYPNDEARISHF
TRBV27	NA	TRBD1	TRBJ1-2	CASSSTGLRGYTF
TRBV10-3	NA	NA	TRBJ2-7	CALGAVSYEQYF
TRBV5-1	NA	TRBD1	TRBJ2-7	CASSPRDRGYEQYF
TRBV30	NA	NA	TRBJ1-6	CAWSDPRYPWALHF
TRBV9	few	TRBD2	TRBJ2-5	CASSVELAGGPQYF
TRBV7-9	NA	NA	TRBJ2-5	CASSLLSREETQYF
TRBV6-5	NA	NA	TRBJ1-2	CASRAGEGSQGYTF
TRBV19	NA	NA	TRBJ1-6	CASSETAVVNSPLHF
TRBV4-2	NA	TRBD1	TRBJ2-7	CASSQGGGHEQYF
TRBV20-1	NA	NA	TRBJ2-1	CSARGPNEQFF
TRBV2	NA	NA	TRBJ1-2	CASSHWTEGYTF
TRBV5-4	NA	TRBD1	TRBJ1-5	CASSMGQRHNQPQHF
TRBV7-3	NA	TRBD2	TRBJ2-2	CASSLPGRENTGELFF
TRBV13	NA	NA	TRBJ2-5	CASSPPIQETQYF
TRBV27	few	TRBD1	TRBJ1-1	CASTKRGQNTEAFF
TRBV30	NA	NA	TRBJ1-1	CAGSQGTEAFF
TRBV29-1	NA	TRBD1	TRBJ1-2	CSASGTDENYGYTF
TRBV5-6	few	TRBD1	TRBJ2-5	CASSWGTGQTQYF
TRBV7-2	NA	TRBD2	TRBJ2-3	CASTTGTSGSDTQYF
TRBV2	NA	NA	TRBJ2-3	CASSEVGSPNTDTQYF
TRBV4-1	few	NA	TRBJ1-5	CASSQVKGENNQPQHF
TRBV7-2	NA	TRBD1	TRBJ1-1	CASSPRTGRYTEAFF
TRBV23-1	NA	NA	TRBJ2-1	CASSQYGLF
TRBV7-2	NA	TRBD1	TRBJ1-5	CASSLVWDSYQPQHF
TRBV11-2	NA	NA	TRBJ2-7	CASSLIQLYEQYF
TRBV29-1	NA	NA	TRBJ1-2	CSVDREWYGYTF
TRBV9	NA	NA	NA	CASSVVGARVNEQYF
TRBV30	NA	NA	TRBJ1-3	CAWGTDSGNTIYF
TRBV11-2	NA	NA	TRBJ2-1	CASSLTNEQFF
TRBV5-6	NA	TRBD2	TRBJ2-7	CASSGSTSGGSYEQYF
TRBV5-6	NA	TRBD2	TRBJ2-2	CASSLSGVNTGELFF
TRBV7-9	once	NA	TRBJ2-7	CASSLVRDSVPYEQYF
TRBV5-6	once	NA	TRBJ2-7	CASSLTDSYEQYF
TRBV29-1	NA	TRBD1	TRBJ1-2	CSVEGSSGGAEGYTF
TRBV2	NA	NA	TRBJ1-2	CAAEEFLMTNYGYTF
TRBV29-1	NA	NA	TRBJ2-3	CSVVRGSTDTQYF
TRBV30	NA	NA	TRBJ2-7	CAWAGNPYEQYF
TRBV30	NA	NA	TRBJ2-1	CAWSVGNEQFF
TRBV13	NA	TRBD2	TRBJ2-7	CASSFGGASYEQYF
TRBV12-5	few	TRBD2	TRBJ2-2	CAASGGVNTGELFF
TRBV5-1	few	NA	TRBJ2-3	CASSLSGRYTDTQYF
TRBV12-5	once	NA	TRBJ1-2	CASGSHSGANYGYTF
TRBV9	few	NA	TRBJ2-5	CASSGGDATQYF
TRBV7-7	NA	NA	TRBJ2-2	CASSLRASAGELFF
TRBV27	NA	TRBD1	TRBJ2-7	CASSLYGTGGEGEQYF